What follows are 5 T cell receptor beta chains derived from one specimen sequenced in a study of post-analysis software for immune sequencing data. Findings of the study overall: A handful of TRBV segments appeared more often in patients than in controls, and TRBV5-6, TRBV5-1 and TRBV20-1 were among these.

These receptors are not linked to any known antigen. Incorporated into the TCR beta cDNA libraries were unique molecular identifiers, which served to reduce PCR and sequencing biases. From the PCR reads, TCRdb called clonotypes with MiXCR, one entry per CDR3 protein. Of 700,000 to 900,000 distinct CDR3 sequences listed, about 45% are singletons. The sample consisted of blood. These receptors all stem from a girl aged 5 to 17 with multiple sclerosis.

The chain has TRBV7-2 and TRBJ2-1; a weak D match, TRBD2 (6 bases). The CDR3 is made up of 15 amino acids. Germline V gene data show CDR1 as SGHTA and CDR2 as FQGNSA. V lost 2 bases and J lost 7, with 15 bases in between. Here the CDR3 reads CASSLRVGSDNEQFF. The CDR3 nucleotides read TGTGCCAGCAGCTTAAGAGTCGGGAGTGATAATGAGCAGTTCTTC.

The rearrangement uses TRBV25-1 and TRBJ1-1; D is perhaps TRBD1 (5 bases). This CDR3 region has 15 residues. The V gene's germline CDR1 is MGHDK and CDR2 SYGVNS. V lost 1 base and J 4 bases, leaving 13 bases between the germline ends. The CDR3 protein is CASSELRGRGTEAFF. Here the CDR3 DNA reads TGTGCCAGCAGTGAATTGCGGGGACGCGGCACTGAAGCTTTCTTT.

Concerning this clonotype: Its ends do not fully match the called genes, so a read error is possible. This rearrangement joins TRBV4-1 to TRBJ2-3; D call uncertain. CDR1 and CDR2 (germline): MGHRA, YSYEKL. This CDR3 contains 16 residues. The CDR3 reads CASSQDAAIRTDAQYF. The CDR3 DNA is TGCGCCAGCAGCCAAGACGCGGCAATCCGCACAGATGCGCAGTATTTT.

CDR3 in amino acids: CSARDPVRGPADTQYF. CDR3 DNA sequence: TGCAGTGCTAGAGATCCGGTACGAGGGCCGGCAGATACGCAGTATTTT. The chain links TRBV20-1 to TRBJ2-3, with a weak D call TRBD2 (5 bases). With 0 bases removed from V and 4 bases from J, the gap between germline ends came to 17 bases. CDR1 DFQATT and CDR2 SNEGSKA come from the germline V gene (reference sequence). CDR3 length equals 16 residues.

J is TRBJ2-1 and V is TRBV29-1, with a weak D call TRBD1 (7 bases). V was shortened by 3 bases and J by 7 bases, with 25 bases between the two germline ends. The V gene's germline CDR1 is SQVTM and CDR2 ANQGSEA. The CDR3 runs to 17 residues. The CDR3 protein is CSVEGTEMLAITNEQFF. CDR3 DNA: TGCAGCGTTGAGGGGACAGAGATGCTAGCGATTACAAATGAGCAGTTCTTC.